This TCR beta chain was identified during a study of a mutant IDH1 vaccine in newly diagnosed glioma. Study as a whole: Investigators started vaccination 4-6 weeks after radiotherapy alone, or with temozolomide cycles.

Concerning this clone: Its antigen is currently unknown.

With 6 bases removed from V and 3 bases from J, the gap between germline ends came to 30 bases. There are 19 residues in the CDR3. Germline values: CDR1 SGHDN, CDR2 FVKESK. The repertoire was sequenced with immunoSEQ multiplex PCR; TCRdb's copy has only in-frame clones and lacks some. The data show 40,000 to 50,000 clones, about 80% seen once. Time point indicated: week 47, end of study. A 20-mer mutant IDH1 peptide at 300 ug was injected subcutaneously with topical imiquimod. Across weeks 1, 3, 5, 7, 11, 15, 19 and 23, patients received a vaccination each time, eight in all. Newly diagnosed WHO grade 3 or 4 IDH1-mutant, ATRX-lost astrocytomas were identified in the donors.

Sequencing was performed on PBMCs, taken from a glioma patient whose treatment included an IDH1 peptide vaccine. The source is a man between 18 and 35 years old with glioma. Some clones in this sample may be carry-over from other donors' samples. This chain joins TRBV14 and TRBJ2-7, with D possibly matching TRBD1 (5 bases). The CDR3 bases are TGTGCCAGCAGTCCAGACCGGGTTCAGAAGGCATGGGGCGGCTACGAGCAGTACTTC. Its protein product is CASSPDRVQKAWGGYEQYF.